The clone carrying this T cell receptor (beta chain) was found a few times. Its specificity is unknown. TCRdb re-analysed the 5' RACE reads in MiXCR, keeping a single row per CDR3 protein. The sample lists 450,000 to 650,000 distinct CDR3 sequences, roughly 22% occurring once. The CDR3 totals 15 residues. CDR1 is MNHNY, CDR2 SVGAGI, per germline (reference sequence). The V end was cut by 2 bases, the J end by 4 bases, with 14 bases between. This sample stems from a study of T-cell memory formation after mild COVID-19. Study background: TCR clusters largely stayed donor specific. Points from the study as a whole: Contracting clones from day 15 to 85 had balanced CD4/CD8; later expanders favoured CD4+. Proof of SARS-CoV-2 specificity was absent for the second-wave clones that crested on day 37.

The V gene is TRBV6-6, the J gene TRBJ1-2; TRBD1 is a possible D gene (6 bases). This clonotype was obtained from an adult woman who had mild COVID-19 (a few samples of this study predate the infection). Cell type and time point are not known. Input material: PBMCs or a T cell subset sorted from them (not recorded which). CDR3 sequence: CASSYGDTDRYGYTF. CDR3 nucleotides: TGTGCCAGCAGTTACGGGGACACGGACCGCTATGGCTACACCTTC.